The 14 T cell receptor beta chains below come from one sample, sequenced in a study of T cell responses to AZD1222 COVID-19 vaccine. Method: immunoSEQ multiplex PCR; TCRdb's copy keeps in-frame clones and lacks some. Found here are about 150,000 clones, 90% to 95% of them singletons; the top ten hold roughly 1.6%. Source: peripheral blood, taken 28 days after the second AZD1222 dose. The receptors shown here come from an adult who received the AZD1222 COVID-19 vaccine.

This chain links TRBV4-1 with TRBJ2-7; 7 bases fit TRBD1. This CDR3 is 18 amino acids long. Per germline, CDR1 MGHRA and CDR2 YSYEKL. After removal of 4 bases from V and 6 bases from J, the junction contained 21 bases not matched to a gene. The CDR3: CASSLDHLRQGEASEQYF. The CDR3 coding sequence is TGCGCCAGCAGCCTCGACCACCTAAGACAGGGAGAGGCCTCCGAGCAGTACTTC.

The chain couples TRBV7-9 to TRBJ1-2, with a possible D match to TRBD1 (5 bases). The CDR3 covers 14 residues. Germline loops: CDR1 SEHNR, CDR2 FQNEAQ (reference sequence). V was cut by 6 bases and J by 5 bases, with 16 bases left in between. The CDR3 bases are TGTGCCAGCAGACGGGGGGTCCGTGATTATGGCTACACCTTC. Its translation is CASRRGVRDYGYTF.

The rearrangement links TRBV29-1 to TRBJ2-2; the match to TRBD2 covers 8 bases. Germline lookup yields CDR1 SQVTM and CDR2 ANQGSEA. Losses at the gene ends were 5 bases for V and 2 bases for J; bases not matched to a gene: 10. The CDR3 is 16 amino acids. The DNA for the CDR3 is TGCAGCGTTAGGGCCCCGGGAGGGAGAAACACCGGGGAGCTGTTTTTT. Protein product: CSVRAPGGRNTGELFF.

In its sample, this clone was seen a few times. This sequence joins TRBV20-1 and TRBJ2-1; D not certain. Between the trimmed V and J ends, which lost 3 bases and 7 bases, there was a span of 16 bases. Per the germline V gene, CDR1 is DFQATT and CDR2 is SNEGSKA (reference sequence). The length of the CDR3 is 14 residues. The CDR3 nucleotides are TGCAGTGCTAGTGGAGCGAAGACGCTGAATGAGCAGTTCTTC. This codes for CSASGAKTLNEQFF.

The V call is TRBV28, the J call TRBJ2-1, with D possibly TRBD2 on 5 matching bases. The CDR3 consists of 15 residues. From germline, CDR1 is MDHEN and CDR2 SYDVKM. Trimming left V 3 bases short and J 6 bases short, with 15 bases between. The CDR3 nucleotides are TGTGCCAGCAGTTTCGCGGGTCGGAGTGGCAATGAGCAGTTCTTC. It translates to CASSFAGRSGNEQFF. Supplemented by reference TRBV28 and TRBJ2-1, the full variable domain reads DVKVTQSSRYLVKRTGEKVFLECVQDMDHENMFWYRQDPGLGLRLIYFSYDVKMKEKGDIPEGYSVSREKKERFSLILESASTNQTSMYLCASSFAGRSGNEQFFGPGTRLTVL.

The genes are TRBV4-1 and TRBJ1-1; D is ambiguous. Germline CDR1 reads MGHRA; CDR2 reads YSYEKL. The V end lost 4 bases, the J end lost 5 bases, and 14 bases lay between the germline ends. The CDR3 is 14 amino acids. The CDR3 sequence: CASSPRGKWTEAFF. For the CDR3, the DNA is TGCGCCAGCAGCCCTCGTGGAAAGTGGACTGAAGCTTTCTTT.

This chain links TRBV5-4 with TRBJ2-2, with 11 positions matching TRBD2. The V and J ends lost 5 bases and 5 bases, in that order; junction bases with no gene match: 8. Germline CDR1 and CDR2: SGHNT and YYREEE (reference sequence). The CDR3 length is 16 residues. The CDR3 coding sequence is TGTGCCAGCAGTGATATAGCGGGGGGGCGAACCGGGGAGCTGTTTTTT. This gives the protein CASSDIAGGRTGELFF. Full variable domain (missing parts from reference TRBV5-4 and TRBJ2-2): ETGVTQSPTHLIKTRGQQVTLRCSSQSGHNTVSWYQQALGQGPQFIFQYYREEENGRGNFPPRFSGLQFPNYSSELNVNALELDDSALYLCASSDIAGGRTGELFFGEGSRLTVL.

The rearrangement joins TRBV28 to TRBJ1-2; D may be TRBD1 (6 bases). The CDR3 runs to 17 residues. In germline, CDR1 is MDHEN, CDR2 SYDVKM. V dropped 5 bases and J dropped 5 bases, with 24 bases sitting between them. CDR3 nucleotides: TGTGCCAGCAGTCGGGGACGCAGGGGCGCCGGGGGGTATGGCTACACCTTC. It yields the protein CASSRGRRGAGGYGYTF.

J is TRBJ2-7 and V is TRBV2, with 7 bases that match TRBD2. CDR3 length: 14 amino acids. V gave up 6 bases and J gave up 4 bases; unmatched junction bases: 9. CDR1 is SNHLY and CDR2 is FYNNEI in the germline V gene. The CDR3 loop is CASSLTSELYEQYF. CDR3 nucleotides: TGTGCCAGCAGCCTTACTAGCGAACTATACGAGCAGTACTTC. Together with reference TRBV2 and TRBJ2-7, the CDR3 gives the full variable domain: EPEVTQTPSHQVTQMGQEVILRCVPISNHLYFYWYRQILGQKVEFLVSFYNNEISEKSEIFDDQFSVERPDGSNFTLKIRSTKLEDSAMYFCASSLTSELYEQYFGPGTRLTVT.

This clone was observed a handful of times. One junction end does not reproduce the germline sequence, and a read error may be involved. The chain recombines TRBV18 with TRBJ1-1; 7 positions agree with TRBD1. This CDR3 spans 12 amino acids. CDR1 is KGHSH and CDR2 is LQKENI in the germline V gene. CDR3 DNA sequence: TGTGCCAGCTCACTCGGACAGGCTGATGCTTTCTTT. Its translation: CASSLGQADAFF. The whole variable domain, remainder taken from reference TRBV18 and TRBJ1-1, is NAGVMQNPRHLVRRRGQEARLRCSPMKGHSHVYWYRQLPEEGLKFMVYLQKENIIDESGMPKERFSAEFPKEGPSILRIQQVVRGDSAAYFCASSLGQADAFFGQGTRLTVV.

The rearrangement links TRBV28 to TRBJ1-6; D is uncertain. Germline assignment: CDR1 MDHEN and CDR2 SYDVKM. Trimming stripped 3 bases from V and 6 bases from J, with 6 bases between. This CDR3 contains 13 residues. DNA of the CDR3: TGTGCCAGCAGTTTGAGGATTAATTCACCCCTCCACTTT. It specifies CASSLRINSPLHF.

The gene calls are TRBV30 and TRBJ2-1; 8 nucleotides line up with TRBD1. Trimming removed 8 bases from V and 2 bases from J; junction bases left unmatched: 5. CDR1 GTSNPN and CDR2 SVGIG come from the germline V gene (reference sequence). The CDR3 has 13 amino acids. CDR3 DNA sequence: TGTGCCCTGGAGGGACAGGCCTACAATGAGCAGTTCTTC. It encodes CALEGQAYNEQFF.

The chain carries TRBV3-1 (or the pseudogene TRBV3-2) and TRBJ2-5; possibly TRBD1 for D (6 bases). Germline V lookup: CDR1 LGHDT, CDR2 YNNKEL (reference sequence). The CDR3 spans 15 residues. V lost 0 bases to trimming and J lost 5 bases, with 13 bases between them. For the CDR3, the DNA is TGTGCCAGCAGCCAAGATTTCAGGGGAATGGAGACCCAGTACTTC. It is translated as CASSQDFRGMETQYF.

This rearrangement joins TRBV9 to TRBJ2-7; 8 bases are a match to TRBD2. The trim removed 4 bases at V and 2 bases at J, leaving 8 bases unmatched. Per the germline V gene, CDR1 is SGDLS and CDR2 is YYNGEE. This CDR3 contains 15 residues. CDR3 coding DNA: TGTGCCAGCAGCCATCTCGCGGGGGGTACCTACGAGCAGTACTTC. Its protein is CASSHLAGGTYEQYF.